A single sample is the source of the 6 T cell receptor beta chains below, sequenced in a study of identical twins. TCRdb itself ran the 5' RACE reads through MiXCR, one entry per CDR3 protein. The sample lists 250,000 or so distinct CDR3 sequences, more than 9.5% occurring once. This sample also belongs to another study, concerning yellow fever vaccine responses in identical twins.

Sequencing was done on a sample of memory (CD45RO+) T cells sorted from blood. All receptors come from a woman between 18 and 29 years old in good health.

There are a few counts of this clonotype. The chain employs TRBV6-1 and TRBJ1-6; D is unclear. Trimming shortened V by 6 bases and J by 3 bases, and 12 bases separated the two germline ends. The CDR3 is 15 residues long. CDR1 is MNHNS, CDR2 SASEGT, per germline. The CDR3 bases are TGTGCCAGCAGGTCACACGAAGTCTATAATTCACCCCTCCACTTT. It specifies CASRSHEVYNSPLHF.

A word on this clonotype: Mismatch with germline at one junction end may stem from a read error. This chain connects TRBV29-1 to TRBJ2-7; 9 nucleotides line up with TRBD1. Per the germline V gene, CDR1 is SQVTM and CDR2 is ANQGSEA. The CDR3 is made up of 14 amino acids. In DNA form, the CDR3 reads TGCAGCGTTAGGGGACAGGGTGGCTCCTACGAGCACTACTTC. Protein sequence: CSVRGQGGSYEHYF.

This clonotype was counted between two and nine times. CDR3 in amino acids: CATSEGAKSNTIYF. CDR3 in DNA: TGTGCCACAAGCGAGGGGGCGAAGTCGAACACCATATATTTT. The gene calls are TRBV6-1 and TRBJ1-3; TRBD1 matches at 7 bases. The CDR3 consists of 14 residues. V shed 10 bases, J shed 7 bases, and the junction held 13 bases outside the gene matches. Germline V lookup: CDR1 MNHNS, CDR2 SASEGT.

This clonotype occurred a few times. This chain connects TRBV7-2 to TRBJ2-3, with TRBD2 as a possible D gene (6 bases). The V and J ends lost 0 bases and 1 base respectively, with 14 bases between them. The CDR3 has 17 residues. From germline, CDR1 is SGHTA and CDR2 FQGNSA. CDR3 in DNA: TGTGCCAGCAGCTTAGCTATCCAGGCGGGGCGCACAGATACGCAGTATTTT. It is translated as CASSLAIQAGRTDTQYF.

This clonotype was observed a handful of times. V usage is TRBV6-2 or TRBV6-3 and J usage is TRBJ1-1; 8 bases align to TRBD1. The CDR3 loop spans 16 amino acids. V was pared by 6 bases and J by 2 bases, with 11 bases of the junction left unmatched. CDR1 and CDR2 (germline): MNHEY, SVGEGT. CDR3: CASRGGPGTGNTEAFF. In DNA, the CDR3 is TGTGCCAGCAGAGGGGGTCCCGGGACAGGAAACACTGAAGCTTTCTTT.

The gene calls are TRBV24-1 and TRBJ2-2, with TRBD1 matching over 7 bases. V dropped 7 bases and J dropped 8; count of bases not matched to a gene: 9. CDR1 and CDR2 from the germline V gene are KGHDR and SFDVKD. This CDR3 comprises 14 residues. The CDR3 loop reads CATSKTGSGGELFF. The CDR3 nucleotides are TGTGCCACCAGCAAGACAGGGTCCGGTGGGGAGCTGTTTTTT.